This entry concerns a single TCR beta chain. Its antigen is not known. V lost 7 bases to trimming and J lost 7 bases; unmatched junction nucleotides: 16. Germline-derived CDR1 and CDR2 are MNHNY and SVGAGI (reference sequence). This CDR3 is 16 amino acids long. This entry is derived from a study of T cell repertoires in cytomegalovirus infection. General study findings and limits: Of the TCR beta families, the public ones yielded a cumulative frequency that identified carriers of CMV plus the relevant HLA.

TCRdb analysed the reads with MiXCR anew, one entry per CDR3 protein. This repertoire shows some 220,000 distinct CDR3 sequences, approximately 13% found once; its top ten account for under 2%. The J gene is TRBJ1-2, the V gene TRBV6-6; TRBD1 matches 9 bases. The sequenced sample was PBMCs. This TCR was recovered from a human donor in good health (CMV status not recorded). Some clones in this sample may be carry-over from other donors' samples. The CDR3 bases are TGTGCCAGCACCGAAGCTACACAGGGGGCTTTCGGTGGCTACACCTTC. Its translation: CASTEATQGAFGGYTF.